Each of the 23 T cell receptor beta chains below was sequenced from the same sample in a study of blood T cell repertoires in COVID-19. The repertoire was sequenced with immunoSEQ multiplex PCR; TCRdb's copy has only in-frame clones and lacks some. Of over 140,000 clones listed, roughly 81% are singletons. The material sequenced was peripheral blood. These receptors were taken from a woman between 50 and 59 years old with active or convalescent COVID-19.

J is TRBJ2-5 and V is TRBV9; maybe TRBD1 (7 bases). Trimming left V 0 bases short and J 0 bases short, with 12 bases between. Looked up from germline, CDR1 is SGDLS and CDR2 is YYNGEE. The CDR3 covers 16 residues. For the CDR3, the DNA is TGTGCCAGCAGCGTAGGGGCAGGGGGGAACCAAGAGACCCAGTACTTC. Encoded protein: CASSVGAGGNQETQYF.

The genes are TRBV1 and TRBJ1-5. TRBV1 is marked as a pseudogene. The length of the CDR3 is 19 residues. CDR3 residues: CTSSQDSKMHEDSNQPQHF. The DNA for the CDR3 is TGCACCAGCAGCCAAGATAGCAAAATGCATGAAGATAGCAATCAGCCCCAGCATTTT.

This clone was seen more than once but under ten times. CDR3 coding DNA: TGCGCGGGGAGGGGGGACCTATTGTACAATGAGCAGTTCTTC. As protein: CAGRGDLLYNEQFF. The chain recombines TRBV29-1 with TRBJ2-1; tentative D call: TRBD2 (7 bases). Germline V gives CDR1 SQVTM, CDR2 ANQGSEA. The CDR3 is 14 amino acids.

The chain employs TRBV25-1 and TRBJ2-1; 7 bases are shared with TRBD1. The CDR3 has 17 amino acids. After removal of 2 bases from V and 1 base from J, the junction contained 8 bases not matched to a gene. Germline V gene data show CDR1 as MGHDK and CDR2 as SYGVNS. CDR3 DNA sequence: TGTGCCAGCAGTGAACCCCGGGACAGCTCTTCCTACAATGAGCAGTTCTTC. Translated, it gives CASSEPRDSSSYNEQFF.

The genes are TRBV7-2 and TRBJ1-2, with TRBD1 matching 8 bases. With V trimmed by 1 base and J by 6 bases, 7 bases remained unmatched. Germline CDR1 and CDR2: SGHTA and FQGNSA. This CDR3 region has 15 residues. The CDR3 spells CASSLGDRLAHGYTF. In DNA, the CDR3 is TGTGCCAGCAGCTTAGGGGACAGGTTGGCGCATGGCTACACCTTC.

The V call is TRBV10-3, the J call TRBJ1-1; 7 bases line up with TRBD1. The V gene end was trimmed by 4 bases and the J gene end by 0 bases; junction bases not matched to a gene: 8. Germline lookup yields CDR1 ENHRY and CDR2 SYGVKD. The length of the CDR3 is 16 residues. The CDR3 DNA sequence: TGTGCCATCAGTGGAGTGCCGGGACAGTTGAACACTGAAGCTTTCTTT. Protein product: CAISGVPGQLNTEAFF.

The genes are TRBV30 and TRBJ1-1, with D possibly matching TRBD1 (5 bases). This CDR3 has 13 amino acids. Germline V gene lookup returns CDR1 GTSNPN and CDR2 SVGIG (reference sequence). Deletions cut 2 bases from V and 2 bases from J, with 9 bases between. CDR3 coding DNA: TGTGCCTGGAGTAGGCGGACAAACACTGAAGCTTTCTTT. It codes for CAWSRRTNTEAFF.

This chain links TRBV5-6 with TRBJ1-2, with D unresolved. V lost 0 bases to trimming and J lost 5 bases, with 14 bases between them. CDR3 length equals 15 residues. Germline V gene sequence: CDR1 SGHDT, CDR2 YYEEEE. CDR3 sequence: CASSLGGLSGYGYTF. DNA for the CDR3: TGTGCCAGCAGCTTGGGTGGGCTGTCGGGGTATGGCTACACCTTC.

V and J are TRBV5-1 and TRBJ1-3; 10 bases line up with TRBD1. This CDR3 contains 15 residues. Trimming took 4 bases from V and 2 from J; bases not matched to a gene: 3. The germline V gene has CDR1 SGHRS and CDR2 YFSETQ. The chain's CDR3 is CASSADRGPGNTIYF. In nucleotides, the CDR3 is TGCGCCAGCAGCGCTGACAGGGGGCCTGGAAACACCATATATTTT.

The chain links TRBV7-2 to TRBJ1-2; D gene unclear. The CDR3 loop spans 15 amino acids. Trimming pared 1 base from V and 0 bases from J, leaving 9 bases between. The germline CDR1 and CDR2 sequences are SGHTA and FQGNSA. The CDR3 nucleotides are TGTGCCAGCAGCTTAGGGGCAGGCGCTAACTATGGCTACACCTTC. This sequence encodes CASSLGAGANYGYTF.

The chain uses TRBV20-1 and TRBJ2-1; the D gene is possibly TRBD2 (6 bases). CDR3 size: 16 residues. CDR1 DFQATT and CDR2 SNEGSKA come from the germline V gene (reference sequence). Between the trimmed V and J ends, which lost 3 bases and 6 bases, there was a span of 21 bases. The CDR3, as DNA: TGCAGTGCTAGTCATGGACGGGAGTGGGCTAGCAATGAGCAGTTCTTC. Protein sequence: CSASHGREWASNEQFF.

The chain employs TRBV5-1 and TRBJ2-4; possibly TRBD2 for D (6 bases). Per germline, CDR1 SGHRS and CDR2 YFSETQ. Between the trimmed V and J ends, which lost 2 bases and 8 bases, there was a span of 17 bases. There are 15 residues in the CDR3. The DNA for the CDR3 is TGCGCCAGCAGCTTAGGGGACTTTGAGAGGGACATTCAGTACTTC. Translation: CASSLGDFERDIQYF.

The chain recombines TRBV5-6 with TRBJ1-1, with TRBD1 identical over 10 bases. This CDR3 comprises 13 residues. Trimming at V came to 3 bases and at J to 6 bases, leaving 2 bases not matched to a gene. Per the germline V gene, CDR1 is SGHDT and CDR2 is YYEEEE. The CDR3 sequence: CASSSTGGPEAFF. In DNA, the CDR3 is TGTGCCAGCAGCTCGACAGGGGGCCCTGAAGCTTTCTTT.

CDR3 in DNA: TGTGCCAGCAGCCCAGCTAGCAATCAGCCCCAGCATTTT. This sequence encodes CASSPASNQPQHF. The chain is built from TRBV6-2 or TRBV6-3 and TRBJ1-5; D is undetermined. In germline, CDR1 is MNHEY, CDR2 SVGEGT. Trimming removed 6 bases at V and 0 bases at J, with 6 bases between. CDR3 length: 13 amino acids.

J is TRBJ1-5 and V is TRBV6-5; a possible D gene is TRBD1 (6 bases). This CDR3 contains 16 residues. V shed 4 bases and J shed 3 bases, with 16 bases lying between them. Germline assignment: CDR1 MNHEY and CDR2 SVGAGI. CDR3 nucleotides: TGTGCCAGCAGTTGGACAGTTTCCGTATCCAATCAGCCCCAGCATTTT. Protein sequence: CASSWTVSVSNQPQHF.

This clone was counted ten times or more. J is TRBJ2-3 and V is TRBV2, with D uncertain. This CDR3 comprises 16 residues. Trimming took off 5 bases at V and 5 bases at J, with 20 bases between the two ends. From germline, CDR1 is SNHLY and CDR2 FYNNEI. CDR3 in DNA: TGTGCCAGCAGTCCGTCTCTGAAGCGAGAAGGAGATACGCAGTATTTT. It yields the protein CASSPSLKREGDTQYF.

This chain uses TRBV3-1 (or the pseudogene TRBV3-2) with TRBJ2-4; D is possibly TRBD1 (5 bases). V was clipped by 6 bases and J by 0 bases, with 9 bases between them. This CDR3 comprises 14 residues. The germline CDR1 and CDR2 sequences are LGHDT and YNNKEL (reference sequence). Here the CDR3 reads CASSLGLAKNIQYF. CDR3 bases: TGTGCCAGCAGTCTGGGGCTAGCCAAAAACATTCAGTACTTC.

This rearrangement joins TRBV6-5 to TRBJ1-5; D call uncertain. Trimming took 5 bases from V and 5 from J, leaving 13 bases between them. This CDR3 region has 14 residues. Germline V gene lookup returns CDR1 MNHEY and CDR2 SVGAGI. The CDR3 is CASSPSRTYQPQHF. The CDR3 DNA reads TGTGCCAGCAGTCCAAGCCGCACTTATCAGCCCCAGCATTTT.

This chain links TRBV28 with TRBJ1-4; D perhaps matches TRBD1 (5 bases). V dropped 5 bases and J dropped 12 bases, with 13 bases sitting between them. From germline, CDR1 is MDHEN and CDR2 SYDVKM. The CDR3 runs to 12 residues. The CDR3 DNA is TGTGCCAGCAGTCCTCCCTCCAGGGAACTGTTTTTT. It yields the protein CASSPPSRELFF.

The chain combines TRBV5-1 with TRBJ2-5; 13 nucleotides align to TRBD2. Trimming took 2 bases from V and 4 from J; bases not matched to a gene: 5. This CDR3 comprises 16 residues. Germline V gene data show CDR1 as SGHRS and CDR2 as YFSETQ. CDR3 loop: CASSLLAGGERETQYF. CDR3 nucleotide sequence: TGCGCCAGCAGCTTACTAGCGGGGGGGGAAAGAGAGACCCAGTACTTC.

The chain combines TRBV3-1 (or the pseudogene TRBV3-2) with TRBJ2-5; D is possibly TRBD2 (6 bases). The CDR3 has 15 amino acids. From germline, CDR1 is LGHDT and CDR2 YNNKEL (reference sequence). V shed 11 bases and J shed 1 base, with 20 bases lying between them. CDR3 DNA: TGTGCCGCACGATTGGGCCTGGGACTCCAAGAGACCCAGTACTTC. It yields the protein CAARLGLGLQETQYF.

The chain is built from TRBV7-2 and TRBJ2-3, with 9 bases fitting TRBD2. With V trimmed by 1 base and J by 6 bases, 8 bases remained unmatched. Per the germline V gene, CDR1 is SGHTA and CDR2 is FQGNSA. CDR3 size: 16 residues. CDR3 sequence reads: CASSLVGGGAVDTQYF. For the CDR3, the DNA is TGTGCCAGCAGCTTAGTTGGCGGGGGGGCAGTTGATACGCAGTATTTT.

CDR3 nucleotides: TGCGCCAGCAGCCATGCCGGGGGGGGGAATGAGCAGTTCTTC. Its translation: CASSHAGGGNEQFF. The chain links TRBV4-1 to TRBJ2-1; 8 bases fit TRBD2. Losses at the gene ends were 3 bases for V and 7 bases for J; bases not matched to a gene: 5. Per the germline V gene, CDR1 is MGHRA and CDR2 is YSYEKL. This CDR3 contains 14 residues.